This TCR beta chain was obtained from a study of T cell repertoires in cytomegalovirus infection. Across the study: Recently described HLA-C-restricted plus well-studied HLA-B-restricted CMV epitopes were used. Indications of both CMV infection and matching HLA type were provided by public TCR beta signatures.

The study, taken as a whole, reports: Across the ex vivo response, the dominant clonotypes were HLA-C-restricted CMV-specific TCR beta clonotypes.

From the reads, TCRdb called clonotypes with MiXCR, one entry per CDR3 protein. The profile shows hundreds of thousands of distinct CDR3 sequences, roughly 46% of them singletons. Points on this clonotype: Its matching antigen is unknown.

The V end lost 5 bases, the J end lost 4 bases, and 18 bases lay between the germline ends. Germline V gene data show CDR1 as SGHTA and CDR2 as FQGNSA. The CDR3 spans 15 residues. Sequencing used cultured PBMCs, obtained from culture after CMV antigen stimulation. This TCR came from a human donor in good health (CMV status not recorded). Some clones in this sample may be carry-over from other donors' samples. This chain joins TRBV7-2 and TRBJ2-7; no clear D gene. CDR3 loop: CASSLRIQPSYEQYF. CDR3 nucleotide sequence: TGTGCCAGCAGCCTTAGGATCCAACCCTCGTACGAGCAGTACTTC.